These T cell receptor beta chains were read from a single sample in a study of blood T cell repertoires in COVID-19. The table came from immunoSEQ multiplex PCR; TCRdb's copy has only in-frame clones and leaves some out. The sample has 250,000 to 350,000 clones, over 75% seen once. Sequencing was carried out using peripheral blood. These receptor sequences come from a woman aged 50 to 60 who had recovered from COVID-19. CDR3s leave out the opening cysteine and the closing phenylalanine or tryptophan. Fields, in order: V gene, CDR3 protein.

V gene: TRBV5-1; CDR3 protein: ASRPGSELNYGYT
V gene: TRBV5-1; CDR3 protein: ASSLAGGGRSPLH
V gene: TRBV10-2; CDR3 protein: ASRYAEKLF
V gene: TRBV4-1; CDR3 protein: ASSQEGSSYNEQF
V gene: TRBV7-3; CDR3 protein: ASRGQGAVGELF
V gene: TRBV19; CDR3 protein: ASSTDYSPEQY
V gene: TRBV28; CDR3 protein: ASRSTGGGSYEQY
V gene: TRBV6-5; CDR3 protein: ASSYSLSGSGETQY
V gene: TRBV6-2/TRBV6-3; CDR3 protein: ASSYNLLVPTGELF
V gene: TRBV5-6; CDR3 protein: ASSLVRDTYNEQF
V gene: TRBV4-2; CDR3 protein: ASSQVAAGGPGELF
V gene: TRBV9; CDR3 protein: ASSVYIGGNYGYT
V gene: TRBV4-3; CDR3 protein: ASSQRGQPFDTQY
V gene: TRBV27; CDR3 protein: ASSFGGVRTGELF
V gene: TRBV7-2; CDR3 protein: ASTPRAREQF
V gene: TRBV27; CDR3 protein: ASSLSGEYTDTQY
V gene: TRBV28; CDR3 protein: ASSRGLAGVKTQY
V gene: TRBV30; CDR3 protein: AWGPGTADEKLF
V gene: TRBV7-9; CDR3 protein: ASSLGTGSSPLH
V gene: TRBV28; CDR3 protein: ASSRDLGGWETQY
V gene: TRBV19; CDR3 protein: ASTTTASADYEQY
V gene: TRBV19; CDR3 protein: ASIASPGYGYT
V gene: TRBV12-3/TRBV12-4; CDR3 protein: ASSLGTTSGYT
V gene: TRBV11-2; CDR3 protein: ASSLEANEQF
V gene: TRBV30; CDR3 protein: AWMGGGSTGELF
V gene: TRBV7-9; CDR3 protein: ASSPPGQGVRSGYT
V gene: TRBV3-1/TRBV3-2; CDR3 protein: ASSPSGQGDTEAF